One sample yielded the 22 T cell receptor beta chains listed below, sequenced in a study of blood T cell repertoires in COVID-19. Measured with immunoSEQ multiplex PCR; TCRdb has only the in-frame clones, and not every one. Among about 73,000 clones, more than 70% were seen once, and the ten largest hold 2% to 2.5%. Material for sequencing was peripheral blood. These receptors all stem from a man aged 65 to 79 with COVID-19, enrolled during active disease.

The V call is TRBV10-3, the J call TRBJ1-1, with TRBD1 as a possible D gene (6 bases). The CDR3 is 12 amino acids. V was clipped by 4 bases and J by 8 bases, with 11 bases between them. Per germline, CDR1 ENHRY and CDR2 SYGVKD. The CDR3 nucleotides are TGTGCCATCAGTGGAACAGGGTCGGAAGCTTTCTTT. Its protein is CAISGTGSEAFF.

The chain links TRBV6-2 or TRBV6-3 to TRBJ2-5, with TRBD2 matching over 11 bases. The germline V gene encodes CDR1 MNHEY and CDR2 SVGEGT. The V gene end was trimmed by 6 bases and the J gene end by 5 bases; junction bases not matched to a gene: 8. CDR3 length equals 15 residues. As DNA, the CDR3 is TGTGCCAGCAGCCGGCCGGGACTAGCGGAGGAGACCCAGTACTTC. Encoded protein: CASSRPGLAEETQYF.

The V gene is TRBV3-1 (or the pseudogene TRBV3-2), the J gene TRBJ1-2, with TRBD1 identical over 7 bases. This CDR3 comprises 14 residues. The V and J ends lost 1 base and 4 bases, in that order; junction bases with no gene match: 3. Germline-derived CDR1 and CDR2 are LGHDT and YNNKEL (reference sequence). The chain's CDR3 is CASSQGGTAYGYTF. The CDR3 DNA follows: TGTGCCAGCAGCCAAGGAGGGACAGCCTATGGCTACACCTTC.

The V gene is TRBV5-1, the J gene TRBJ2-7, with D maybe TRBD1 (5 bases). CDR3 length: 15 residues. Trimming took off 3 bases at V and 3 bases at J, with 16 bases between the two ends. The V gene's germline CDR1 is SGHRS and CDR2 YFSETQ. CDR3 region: CASSSKTGSIYEQYF. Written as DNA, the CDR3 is TGCGCCAGCAGCTCCAAAACAGGTAGCATCTACGAGCAGTACTTC.

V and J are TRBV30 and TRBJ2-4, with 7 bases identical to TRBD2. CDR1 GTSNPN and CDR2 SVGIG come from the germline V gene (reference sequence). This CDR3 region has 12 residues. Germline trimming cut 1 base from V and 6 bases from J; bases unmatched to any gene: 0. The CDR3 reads CAWSGEGNIQYF. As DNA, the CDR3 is TGTGCCTGGAGTGGGGAGGGAAACATTCAGTACTTC.

CDR3 residues: CASSFGGTGSYEQYF. The CDR3 DNA reads TGTGCCAGCAGTTTTGGTGGGACAGGGAGCTACGAGCAGTACTTC. The V gene is TRBV28, the J gene TRBJ2-7; 9 nucleotides agree with TRBD1. V lost 3 bases to trimming and J lost 3 bases; unmatched junction nucleotides: 6. This CDR3 contains 15 residues. Per germline, CDR1 MDHEN and CDR2 SYDVKM.

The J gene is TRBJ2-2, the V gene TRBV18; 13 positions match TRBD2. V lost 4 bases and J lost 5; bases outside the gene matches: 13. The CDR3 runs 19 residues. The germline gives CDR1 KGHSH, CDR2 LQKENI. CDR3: CASSLKTSGGNPGTGELFF. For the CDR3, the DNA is TGTGCCAGCTCACTGAAGACTAGCGGGGGGAACCCTGGGACCGGGGAGCTGTTTTTT.

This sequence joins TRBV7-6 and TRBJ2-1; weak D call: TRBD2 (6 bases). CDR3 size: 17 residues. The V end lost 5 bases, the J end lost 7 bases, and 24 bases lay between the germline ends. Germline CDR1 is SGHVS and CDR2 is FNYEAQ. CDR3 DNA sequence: TGTGCCAGCAGCGCCTGGGGTGGGGACTCCACTCCTAATGAGCAGTTCTTC. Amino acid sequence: CASSAWGGDSTPNEQFF.

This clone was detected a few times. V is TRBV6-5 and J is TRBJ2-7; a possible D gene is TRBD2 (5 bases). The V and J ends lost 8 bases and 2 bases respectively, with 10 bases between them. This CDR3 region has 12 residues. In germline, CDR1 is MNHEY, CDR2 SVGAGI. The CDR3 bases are TGTGCCAGCGGAGGACCCCCCTACGAGCAGTACTTC. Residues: CASGGPPYEQYF.

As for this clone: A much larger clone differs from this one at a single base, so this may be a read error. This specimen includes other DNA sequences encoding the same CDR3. The CDR3 coding sequence is TGCGCCAGCAGCTTGGAGATCGAGAGTGAAGCCTTCTTT. It is translated as CASSLEIESEAFF. The chain combines TRBV5-1 with TRBJ1-1; D is unclear. The germline CDR1 and CDR2 sequences are SGHRS and YFSETQ. The CDR3 is 13 amino acids.

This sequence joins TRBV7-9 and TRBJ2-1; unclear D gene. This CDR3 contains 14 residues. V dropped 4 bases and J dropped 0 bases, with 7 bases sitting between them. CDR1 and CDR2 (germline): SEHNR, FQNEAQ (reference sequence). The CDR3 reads CASSSPPSYNEQFF. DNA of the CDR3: TGTGCCAGCAGCTCCCCTCCCTCCTACAATGAGCAGTTCTTC.

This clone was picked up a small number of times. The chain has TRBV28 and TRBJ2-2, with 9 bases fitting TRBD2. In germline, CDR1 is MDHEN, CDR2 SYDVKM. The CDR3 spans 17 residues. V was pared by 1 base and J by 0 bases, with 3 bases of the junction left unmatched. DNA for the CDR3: TGTGCCAGCAGTTTATTGTCTAGCGGGACGAACACCGGGGAGCTGTTTTTT. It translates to CASSLLSSGTNTGELFF.

The CDR3 sequence: CASSAAASTDTQYF. DNA of the CDR3: TGTGCCAGCAGTGCAGCAGCTAGCACAGATACGCAGTATTTT. V is TRBV2 and J is TRBJ2-3; D remains ambiguous. The CDR3 loop spans 14 amino acids. Germline lookup yields CDR1 SNHLY and CDR2 FYNNEI. V was shortened by 4 bases and J by 0 bases, with 8 bases between the two germline ends.

The CDR3 sequence: CASRTRGLAVLTYEQYF. The CDR3 coding sequence is TGTGCCAGCAGGACCAGGGGACTAGCGGTCCTGACCTACGAGCAGTACTTC. V and J are TRBV27 and TRBJ2-7, with 11 bases identical to TRBD2. This CDR3 has 17 residues. CDR1 is MNHEY and CDR2 is SMNVEV in the germline V gene (reference sequence). Losses at the gene ends were 6 bases for V and 2 bases for J; bases not matched to a gene: 12.

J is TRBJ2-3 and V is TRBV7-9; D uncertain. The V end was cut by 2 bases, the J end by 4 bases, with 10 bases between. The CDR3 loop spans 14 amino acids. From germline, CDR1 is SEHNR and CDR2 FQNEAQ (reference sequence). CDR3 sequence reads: CASSLTQSADTQYF. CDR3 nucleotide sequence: TGTGCCAGCAGCTTAACCCAGAGCGCAGATACGCAGTATTTT.

The chain's CDR3 is CASSLEGGAEQFF. The CDR3 DNA follows: TGTGCCAGCAGCTTAGAAGGGGGGGCTGAGCAGTTCTTC. V is TRBV11-1 and J is TRBJ2-1, with D tentatively TRBD2 (7 bases). The CDR3 loop spans 13 amino acids. Trimming pared 1 base from V and 9 bases from J, leaving 10 bases between. Germline V gene data show CDR1 as SGHAT and CDR2 as FQDESV (reference sequence).

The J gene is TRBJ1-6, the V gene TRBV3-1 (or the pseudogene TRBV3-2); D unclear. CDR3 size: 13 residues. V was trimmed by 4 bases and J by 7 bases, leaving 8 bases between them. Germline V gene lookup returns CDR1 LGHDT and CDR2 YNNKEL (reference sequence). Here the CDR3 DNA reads TGTGCCAGCAGCCCCAACTGGAATTCACCCCTCCACTTT. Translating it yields CASSPNWNSPLHF.

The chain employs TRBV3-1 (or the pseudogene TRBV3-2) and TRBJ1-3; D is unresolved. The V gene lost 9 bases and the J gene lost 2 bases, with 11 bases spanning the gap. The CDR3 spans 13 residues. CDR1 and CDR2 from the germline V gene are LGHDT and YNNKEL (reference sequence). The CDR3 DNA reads TGTGCCAGTATCCAATCTACTGGAAACACCATATATTTT. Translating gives CASIQSTGNTIYF.

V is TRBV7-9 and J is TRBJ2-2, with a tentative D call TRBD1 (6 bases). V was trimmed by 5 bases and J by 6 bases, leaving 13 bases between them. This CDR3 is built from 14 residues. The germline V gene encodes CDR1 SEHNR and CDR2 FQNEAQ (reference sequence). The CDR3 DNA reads TGTGCCAGCAGCCCCAGTAGGGGGTCCGGGGAGCTGTTTTTT. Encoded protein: CASSPSRGSGELFF. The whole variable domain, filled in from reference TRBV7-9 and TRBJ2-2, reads DTGVSQNPRHKITKRGQNVTFRCDPISEHNRLYWYRQTLGQGPEFLTYFQNEAQLEKSRLLSDRFSAERPKGSFSTLEIQRTEQGDSAMYLCASSPSRGSGELFFGEGSRLTVL.

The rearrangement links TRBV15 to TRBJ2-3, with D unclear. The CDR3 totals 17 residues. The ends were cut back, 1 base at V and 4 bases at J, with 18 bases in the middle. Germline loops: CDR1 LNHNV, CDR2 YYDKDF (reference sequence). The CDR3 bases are TGTGCCACCAGCAGAGGGGCGAGCAGCCTACTGTCAGATACGCAGTATTTT. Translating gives CATSRGASSLLSDTQYF. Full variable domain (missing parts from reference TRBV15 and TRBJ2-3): DAMVIQNPRYQVTQFGKPVTLSCSQTLNHNVMYWYQQKSSQAPKLLFHYYDKDFNNEADTPDNFQSRRPNTSFCFLDIRSPGLGDTAMYLCATSRGASSLLSDTQYFGPGTRLTVL.

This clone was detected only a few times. Here the CDR3 reads CASSLQDTPYEQYF. For the CDR3, the DNA is TGTGCCAGCAGCTTGCAGGACACCCCCTACGAGCAGTACTTC. The chain combines TRBV5-5 with TRBJ2-7, with a tentative D call TRBD1 (5 bases). Trimming took off 1 base at V and 2 bases at J, with 10 bases between the two ends. CDR3 length: 14 amino acids. Germline CDR1 and CDR2: SGHKS and YYEKEE (reference sequence). The full variable domain, with the rest looked up from reference TRBV5-5 and TRBJ2-7, is DAGVTQSPTHLIKTRGQQVTLRCSPISGHKSVSWYQQVLGQGPQFIFQYYEKEERGRGNFPDRFSARQFPNYSSELNVNALLLGDSALYLCASSLQDTPYEQYFGPGTRLTVT.

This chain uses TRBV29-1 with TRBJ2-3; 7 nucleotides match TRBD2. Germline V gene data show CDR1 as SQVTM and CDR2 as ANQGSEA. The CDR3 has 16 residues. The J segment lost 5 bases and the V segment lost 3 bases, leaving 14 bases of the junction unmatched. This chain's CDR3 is CSVEGFGSGSRDTQYF. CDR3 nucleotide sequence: TGCAGCGTTGAGGGGTTTGGTAGCGGGTCGAGAGATACGCAGTATTTT.